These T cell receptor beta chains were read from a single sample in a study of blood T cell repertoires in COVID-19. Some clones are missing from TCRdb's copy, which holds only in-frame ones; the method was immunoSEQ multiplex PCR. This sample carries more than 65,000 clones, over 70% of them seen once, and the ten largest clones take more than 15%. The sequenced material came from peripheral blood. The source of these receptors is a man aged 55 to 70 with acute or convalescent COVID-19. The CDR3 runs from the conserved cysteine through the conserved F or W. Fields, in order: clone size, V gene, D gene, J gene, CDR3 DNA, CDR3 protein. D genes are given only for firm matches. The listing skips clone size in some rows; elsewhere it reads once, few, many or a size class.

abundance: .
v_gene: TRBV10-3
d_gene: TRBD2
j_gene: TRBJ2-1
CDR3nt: TGTGCCATCAGTGCAATAGCGGGTGCGAACAATGAGCAGTTCTTC
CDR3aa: CAISAIAGANNEQFF

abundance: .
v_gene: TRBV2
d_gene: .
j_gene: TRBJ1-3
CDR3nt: TGTGCCAGCAGTACCCGGGGGACTGGAAACACCATATATTTT
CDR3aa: CASSTRGTGNTIYF

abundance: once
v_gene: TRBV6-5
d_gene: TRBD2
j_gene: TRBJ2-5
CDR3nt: TGTGCCAGCAGTAACGGGGGGTGGGAGACCCAGTACTTC
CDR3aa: CASSNGGWETQYF

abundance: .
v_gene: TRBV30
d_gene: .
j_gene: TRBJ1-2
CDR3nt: TGTGCCTGGAGTGTTACAACGTCCTTCTTC
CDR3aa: CAWSVTTSFF

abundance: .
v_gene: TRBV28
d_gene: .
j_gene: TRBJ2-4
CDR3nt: TGTGCCAGCAGTTTTGGAGGGGTGGTCAAAAACATTCAGTACTTC
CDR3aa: CASSFGGVVKNIQYF

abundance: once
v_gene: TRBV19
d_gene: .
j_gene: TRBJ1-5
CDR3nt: TGTGCCAGTACAGAGGACAGAATTAGCAATCAGCCCCAGCATTTT
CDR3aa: CASTEDRISNQPQHF

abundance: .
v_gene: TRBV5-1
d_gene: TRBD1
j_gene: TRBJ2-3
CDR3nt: TGCGCCAGCAGCACAAGACAGGGGGCTGGAGATACGCAGTATTTT
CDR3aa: CASSTRQGAGDTQYF

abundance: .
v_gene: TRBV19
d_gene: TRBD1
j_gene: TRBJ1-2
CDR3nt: TGTGCCAGTAAGGAGACAGGGTTTGGGGACTATGGCTACACCTTC
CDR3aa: CASKETGFGDYGYTF

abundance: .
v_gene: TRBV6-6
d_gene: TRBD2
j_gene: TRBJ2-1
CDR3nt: TGTGCCAGCAGTTCGCATCAGGGAGGGTATGAGCAGTTCTTC
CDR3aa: CASSSHQGGYEQFF

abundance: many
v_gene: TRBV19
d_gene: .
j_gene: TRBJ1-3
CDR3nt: TGTGCCAGTAGACCCCAGCAGACAAGCTCTGGAAACACCATATATTTT
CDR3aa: CASRPQQTSSGNTIYF

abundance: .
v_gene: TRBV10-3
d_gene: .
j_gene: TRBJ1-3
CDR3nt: TGTGCCATTGGGGCCCTGGACACCGCTGGAAACACCATATATTTT
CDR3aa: CAIGALDTAGNTIYF

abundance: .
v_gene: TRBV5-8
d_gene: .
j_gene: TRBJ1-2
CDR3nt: TGTGCCAGCAGCTTGGTAGGCACTGAGGATGGCTACACCTTC
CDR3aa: CASSLVGTEDGYTF

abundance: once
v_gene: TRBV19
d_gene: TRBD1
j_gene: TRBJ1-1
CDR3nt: TGTGCCAGTGTCAGGGGAATGGACAGGGTACGTGAAGCTTTCTTT
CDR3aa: CASVRGMDRVREAFF

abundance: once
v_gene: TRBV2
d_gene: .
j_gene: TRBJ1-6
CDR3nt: TGTGCCAGCATCGGGGAGGGACAATCACCCCTCCACTTT
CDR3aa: CASIGEGQSPLHF

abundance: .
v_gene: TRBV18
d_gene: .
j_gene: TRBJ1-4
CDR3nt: TGTGCCAGCTCTCAACAAGGGCAGGGAGGAGGTGAAAAACTGTTTTTT
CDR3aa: CASSQQGQGGGEKLFF

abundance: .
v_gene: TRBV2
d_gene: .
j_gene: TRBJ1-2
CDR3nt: TGTGCCAGCGAAGGAGGCGGAATCTATGGCTACACCTTC
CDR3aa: CASEGGGIYGYTF

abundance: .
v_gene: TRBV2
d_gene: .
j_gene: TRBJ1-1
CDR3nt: TGTGCCAGCAGAAAGGAGAGAGTTGGTGGTGAAGCTTTCTTT
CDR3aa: CASRKERVGGEAFF

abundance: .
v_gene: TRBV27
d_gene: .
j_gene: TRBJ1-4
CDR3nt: TGTGCCAGCAGTTCCCTGAGAGATTTTAGTCAAAAACTGTTTTTT
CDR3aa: CASSSLRDFSQKLFF

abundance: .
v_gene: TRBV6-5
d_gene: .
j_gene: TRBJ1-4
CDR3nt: TGTGCCAGCAGTCGCTCGGGGTGGTCTGATGAAAAACTGTTTTTT
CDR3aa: CASSRSGWSDEKLFF

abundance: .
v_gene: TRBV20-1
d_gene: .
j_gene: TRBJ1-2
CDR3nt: TGCAGTGCCATACAGGGCGATGGCTACACCTTC
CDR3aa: CSAIQGDGYTF

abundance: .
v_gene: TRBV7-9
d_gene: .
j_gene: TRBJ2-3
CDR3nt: TGTGCCAGCAGCTTTACAGGGTGGACAGATACGCAGTATTTT
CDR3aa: CASSFTGWTDTQYF

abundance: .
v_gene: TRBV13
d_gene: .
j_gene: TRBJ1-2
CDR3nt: TGTGCCAGCAGCTCCAGAGCACAGGGCACCTATGGCTACACCTTC
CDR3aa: CASSSRAQGTYGYTF

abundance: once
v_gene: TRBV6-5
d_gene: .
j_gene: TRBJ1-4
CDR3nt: TGTGCCAGCAGTTACTCGACCGGGGGTGTTGAAAAACTGTTTTTT
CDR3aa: CASSYSTGGVEKLFF

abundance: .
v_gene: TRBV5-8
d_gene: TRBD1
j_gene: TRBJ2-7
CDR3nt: TGTGCCAGCAGCTTGGCTCCGGGACAGGGTACCTACGAGCAGTACTTC
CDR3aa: CASSLAPGQGTYEQYF

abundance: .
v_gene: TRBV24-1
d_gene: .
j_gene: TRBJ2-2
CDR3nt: TGTGCCACCAGTGTTGGCGGGGGCTGGGGCGGGGAGCTGTTTTTT
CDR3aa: CATSVGGGWGGELFF

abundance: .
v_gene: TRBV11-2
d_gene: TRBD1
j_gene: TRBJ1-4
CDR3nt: TGTGCCAGCGGCAACGACAGGGTTAATGAAAAACTGTTTTTT
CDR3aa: CASGNDRVNEKLFF

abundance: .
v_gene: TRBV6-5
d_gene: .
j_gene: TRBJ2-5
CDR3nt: TGTGCCAGCTGTAGTTCGGTTGGGGGCCGGGAGACCCAGTACTTC
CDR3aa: CASCSSVGGRETQYF

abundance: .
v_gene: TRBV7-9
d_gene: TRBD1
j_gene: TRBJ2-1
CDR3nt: TGTGCCAGCAGCTCGGACAGGGGGCGAGGGAATGAGCAGTTCTTC
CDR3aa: CASSSDRGRGNEQFF

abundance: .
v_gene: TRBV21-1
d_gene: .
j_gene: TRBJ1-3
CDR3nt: TGTGCCAGCAGCAAAACCGGGACAGGGAGGGGGTCGGGTCCTGGAAACACCATATATTTT
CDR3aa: CASSKTGTGRGSGPGNTIYF

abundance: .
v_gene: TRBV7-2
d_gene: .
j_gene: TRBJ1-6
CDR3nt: TGTGCCAGCAGTCGGGACTATAATTCACCCCTCCACTTT
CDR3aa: CASSRDYNSPLHF

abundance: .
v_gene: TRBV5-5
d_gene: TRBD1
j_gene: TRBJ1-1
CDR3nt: TGTGCCAGCAGCTTGTCGGACAGGTCCCCTGAAGCTTTCTTT
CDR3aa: CASSLSDRSPEAFF

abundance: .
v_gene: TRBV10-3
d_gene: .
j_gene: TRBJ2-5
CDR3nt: TGTGCCATCAGCGAGAATGGAGGGGGCGAGGAGACCCAGTACTTC
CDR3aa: CAISENGGGEETQYF

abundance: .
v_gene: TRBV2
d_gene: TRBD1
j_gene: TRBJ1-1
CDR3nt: TGTGCCAGCAGTGAGGACAGGGCAGAAGCTTTCTTT
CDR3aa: CASSEDRAEAFF

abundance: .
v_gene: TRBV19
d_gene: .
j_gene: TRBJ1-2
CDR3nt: TGTGCCAGTAGTATAGCACAGCTTAACTATGGCTACACCTTC
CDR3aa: CASSIAQLNYGYTF

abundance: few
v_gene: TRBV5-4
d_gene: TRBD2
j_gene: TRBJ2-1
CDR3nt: TGTGCCAGCGAACTTGGCGGGGGGGCCTGGAATGAGCAGTTCTTC
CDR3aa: CASELGGGAWNEQFF

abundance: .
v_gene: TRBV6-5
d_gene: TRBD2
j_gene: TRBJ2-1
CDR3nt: TGTGCCAGCGTCTCATGGGCTAGCGGCTACAATGAGCAGTTCTTC
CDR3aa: CASVSWASGYNEQFF

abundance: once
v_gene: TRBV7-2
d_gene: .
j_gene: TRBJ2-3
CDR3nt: TGTGCCAGCAGCTCGGGGGGCGGGACAGATACGCAGTATTTT
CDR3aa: CASSSGGGTDTQYF

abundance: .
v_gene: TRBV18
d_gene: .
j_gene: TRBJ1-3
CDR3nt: TGTGCCAGCTCACCAAGCAGGGCCTCTGGAAACACCATATATTTT
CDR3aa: CASSPSRASGNTIYF

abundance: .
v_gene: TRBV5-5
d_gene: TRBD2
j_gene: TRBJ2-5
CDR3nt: TGTGCCAGCAGCCAGGCCGGGGGGAGGCCCCAGTACTTC
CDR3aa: CASSQAGGRPQYF

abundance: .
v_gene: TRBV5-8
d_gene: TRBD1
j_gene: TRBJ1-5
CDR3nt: TGTGCCAGCAGAGCGGGACAGGGGTTCAGTCAGCCCCAGCATTTT
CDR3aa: CASRAGQGFSQPQHF

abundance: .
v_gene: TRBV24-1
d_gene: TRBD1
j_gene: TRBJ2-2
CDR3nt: TGTGCCACCAGTGATTTGCGGACAGGGGACACCGGGGAGCTGTTTTTT
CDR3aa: CATSDLRTGDTGELFF

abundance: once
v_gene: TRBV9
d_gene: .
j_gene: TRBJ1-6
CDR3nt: TGTGCCAGCAGCCCGACAGGCAGTAATTCACCCCTCCACTTT
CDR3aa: CASSPTGSNSPLHF

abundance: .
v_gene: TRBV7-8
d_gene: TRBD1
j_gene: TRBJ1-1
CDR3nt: TGTGCCAGCAGCTTAGAGGGGGCGGACACTGAAGCTTTCTTT
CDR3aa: CASSLEGADTEAFF

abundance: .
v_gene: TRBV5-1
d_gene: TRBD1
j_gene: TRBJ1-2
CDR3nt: TGCGCCAGCAGCTTAAAGCAGGGGGTCTATGGCTACACCTTC
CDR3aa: CASSLKQGVYGYTF

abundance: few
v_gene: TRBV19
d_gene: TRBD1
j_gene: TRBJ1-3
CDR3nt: TGTGCCAGTAGCCGTGACAGGGGCCGGTCTGGAAACACCATATATTTT
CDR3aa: CASSRDRGRSGNTIYF

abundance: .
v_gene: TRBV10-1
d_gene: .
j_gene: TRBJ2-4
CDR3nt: TGCGCCAGCAGTGAGGGTCGGGGGATTCAGTACTTC
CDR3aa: CASSEGRGIQYF

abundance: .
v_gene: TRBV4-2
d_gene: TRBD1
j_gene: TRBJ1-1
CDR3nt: TGTGCCAGCAGCCAAGATTTTACAGGGGGTTCTGAAGCTTTCTTT
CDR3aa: CASSQDFTGGSEAFF

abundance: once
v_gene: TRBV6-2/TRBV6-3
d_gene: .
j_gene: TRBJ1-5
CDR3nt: TGTGCCAGCAGCCGGTACTACCCGACAGGCATAAGGAGTCAGCCCCAGCATTTT
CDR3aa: CASSRYYPTGIRSQPQHF

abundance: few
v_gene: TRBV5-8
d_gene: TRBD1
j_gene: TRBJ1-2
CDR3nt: TGTGCCAGCAGTCAATCCGGTTCAGGGGGCTATGGCTACACCTTC
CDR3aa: CASSQSGSGGYGYTF

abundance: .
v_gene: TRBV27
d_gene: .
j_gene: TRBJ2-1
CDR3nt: TGTGCCAGCAGCCGCACAGGGAGGGCCTCCTACAATGAGCAGTTCTTC
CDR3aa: CASSRTGRASYNEQFF

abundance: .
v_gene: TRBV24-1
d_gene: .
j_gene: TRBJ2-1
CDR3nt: TGTGCCACCAAACCCCCCGGGGACTACAATGAGCAGTTCTTC
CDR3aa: CATKPPGDYNEQFF

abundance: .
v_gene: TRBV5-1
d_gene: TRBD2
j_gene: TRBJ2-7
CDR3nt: TGCGCCAGCAGCTTGGCGCAACTAGCGGGACTCAACGAGCAGTACTTC
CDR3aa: CASSLAQLAGLNEQYF

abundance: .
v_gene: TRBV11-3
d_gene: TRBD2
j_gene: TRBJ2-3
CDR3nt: TGTGCCAGCAGCTCAGGACTAGCGGGCACAGATACGCAGTATTTT
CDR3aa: CASSSGLAGTDTQYF

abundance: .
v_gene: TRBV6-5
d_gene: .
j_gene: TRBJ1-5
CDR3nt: TGTGCCAGCATGGACCTTTCGGGACAGCCCCAGCATTTT
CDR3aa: CASMDLSGQPQHF

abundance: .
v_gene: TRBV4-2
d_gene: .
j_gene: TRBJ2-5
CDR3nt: TGTGCCAGCAGCCAAGCGGGGGACCAAGAGACCCAGTACTTC
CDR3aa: CASSQAGDQETQYF

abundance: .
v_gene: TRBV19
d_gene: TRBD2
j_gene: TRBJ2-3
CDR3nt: TGTGCCAGTATTTCGGTTGGCGGGGGGAGAGATACGCAGTATTTT
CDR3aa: CASISVGGGRDTQYF

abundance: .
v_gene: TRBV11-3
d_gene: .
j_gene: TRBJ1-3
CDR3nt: TGTGCCAGCAGCTTCTCGACAGGAAACACCATATATTTT
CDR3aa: CASSFSTGNTIYF

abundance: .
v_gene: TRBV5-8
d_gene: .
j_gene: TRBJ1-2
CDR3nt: TGTGCCAGCAGCTGGGGGGGCGCTGGCTACACCTTC
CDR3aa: CASSWGGAGYTF

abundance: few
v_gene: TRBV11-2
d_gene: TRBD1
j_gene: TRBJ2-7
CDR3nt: TGTGCCAGCAGCCAGGGGACAGGCCGCAACTACGAGCAGTACTTC
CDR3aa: CASSQGTGRNYEQYF

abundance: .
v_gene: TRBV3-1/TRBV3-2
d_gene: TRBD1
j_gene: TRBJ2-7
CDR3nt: TGTGCCAGCAGCCAAGATCCGGTAGAAGCTACTACAGGGGGATACTTC
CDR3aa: CASSQDPVEATTGGYF